This entry concerns a single T cell receptor beta chain. The protocol was immunoSEQ multiplex PCR, while the TCRdb copy is restricted to in-frame clones and leaves out a portion. Of approximately 32,000 clones in the sample, roughly nine tenths are singletons; the top ten hold around 35%. This sample is part of a study of OX40 agonist ivuxolimab in advanced cancers. Looking at the study overall: Dose-escalation patients were diagnosed with hepatocellular carcinoma, melanoma, renal cell cancer or head and neck cancer. Under the entry rules, prior anti-PD-1, anti-PD-L1 or anti-CTLA-4 therapy was allowed, and around 36% had some. Partial responses were seen in three patients, one with hepatocellular carcinoma and two with cutaneous melanoma.

Trimming pared 1 base from V and 0 bases from J, leaving 8 bases between. Germline V gene lookup returns CDR1 SGHNT and CDR2 YENEEA. This CDR3 region has 15 residues. This material consisted of CD4+ or CD8+ T cells sorted from blood, taken in a trial of the OX40 agonist ivuxolimab. This TCR was recovered from an adult with an advanced solid tumor such as melanoma, head and neck, liver or kidney cancer. The chain combines TRBV11-3 with TRBJ2-3; D may be TRBD1 (5 bases). The CDR3, as DNA: TGTGCCAGCAGCTTAGGTGGGGCCAGCACAGATACGCAGTATTTT. Translation: CASSLGGASTDTQYF.